The 14 T cell receptor beta chains listed next were all sequenced from one sample in a study of blood T cell repertoires in COVID-19. Sequenced by immunoSEQ multiplex PCR; TCRdb stores in-frame clones only, minus some. The repertoire holds about 42,000 clones, with around 90% as singletons. Sequenced sample: peripheral blood. These TCRs come from a man aged 50-60 years with active COVID-19.

This clone has a single count. The CDR3: CASTQPGQGAYEQYF. The CDR3 bases are TGTGCCAGCACCCAACCGGGACAGGGGGCTTACGAGCAGTACTTC. V is TRBV28 and J is TRBJ2-7, with 12 bases fitting TRBD1. Germline CDR1 reads MDHEN; CDR2 reads SYDVKM. The CDR3 is made up of 15 amino acids. With 7 bases clipped from V and 4 bases from J, the junction kept 8 bases outside the gene matches.

The chain couples TRBV6-5 to TRBJ2-2, with a weak D call TRBD2 (6 bases). The germline V and J ends were trimmed by 11 bases and 0 bases, with 13 bases remaining between them. This CDR3 has 14 amino acids. The germline gives CDR1 MNHEY, CDR2 SVGAGI. The CDR3 protein is CAGREKSNTGELFF. CDR3 nucleotide sequence: TGTGCCGGCCGGGAGAAGTCGAACACCGGGGAGCTGTTTTTT.

The rearrangement joins TRBV6-2 or TRBV6-3 to TRBJ2-1, with 8 bases matching TRBD2. Germline-derived CDR1 and CDR2 are MNHEY and SVGEGT. J gave up 3 bases and V 5 bases, and 6 bases lay outside the gene matches. This CDR3 has 15 residues. CDR3 sequence: CASSPGTSDYNEQFF. Written as DNA, the CDR3 is TGTGCCAGCAGTCCCGGGACTAGTGACTACAATGAGCAGTTCTTC.

The chain carries TRBV7-8 and TRBJ1-5; 8 positions agree with TRBD1. Losses at the gene ends were 2 bases for V and 3 bases for J; bases not matched to a gene: 3. Germline V lookup: CDR1 SGHVS, CDR2 FQNEAQ. CDR3 length: 15 residues. The CDR3 loop reads CASSLTGGYNQPQHF. CDR3 nucleotides: TGTGCCAGCAGCTTAACAGGGGGTTACAATCAGCCCCAGCATTTT.

The chain uses TRBV11-1 and TRBJ2-3; the match to TRBD1 covers 10 bases. V dropped 5 bases and J dropped 6; count of bases not matched to a gene: 8. This CDR3 comprises 15 residues. Germline-derived CDR1 and CDR2 are SGHAT and FQDESV (reference sequence). Here the CDR3 DNA reads TGTGCCAGCAGCCCCCGGGACAGGGGTCTTGATACGCAGTATTTT. Translated: CASSPRDRGLDTQYF.

The chain couples TRBV6-5 to TRBJ1-5; the match to TRBD1 covers 7 bases. CDR1 is MNHEY, CDR2 SVGAGI, per germline. V dropped 0 bases and J dropped 5; count of bases not matched to a gene: 7. This CDR3 has 16 amino acids. The CDR3 here is CASSYSGKGGDQPQHF. The CDR3, as DNA: TGTGCCAGCAGTTACTCCGGGAAAGGGGGCGATCAGCCCCAGCATTTT.

The chain is built from TRBV15 and TRBJ2-7; no reliable D call. CDR3 length: 14 amino acids. V was trimmed by 0 bases and J by 0 bases, leaving 6 bases between them. Looked up from germline, CDR1 is LNHNV and CDR2 is YYDKDF (reference sequence). CDR3 in DNA: TGTGCCACCAGCAGAGATCCCAGCTCCTACGAGCAGTACTTC. Translated: CATSRDPSSYEQYF.

The V and J genes are TRBV5-6 and TRBJ2-3; 9 bases match TRBD1. This CDR3 is built from 15 residues. CDR1 SGHDT and CDR2 YYEEEE come from the germline V gene. J lost 0 bases, V lost 4 bases, and 3 bases had no gene match. CDR3 sequence reads: CASSLDRGSTDTQYF. The CDR3 nucleotides are TGTGCCAGCAGCCTGGACAGGGGTAGCACAGATACGCAGTATTTT.

CDR3 nucleotide sequence: TGTGCCAGCAGCCTAACCGGGACAGGGAATGAAAAACTGTTTTTT. Protein product: CASSLTGTGNEKLFF. The genes are TRBV28 and TRBJ1-4, with TRBD1 matching over 9 bases. The CDR3 runs 15 residues. CDR1 is MDHEN, CDR2 SYDVKM, per germline. The V and J ends lost 6 bases and 5 bases, in that order; junction bases with no gene match: 7.

CDR3 nucleotide sequence: TGCGCCAGCAGCCACCGGGGGGGTACTGGAAACACCATATATTTT. As protein: CASSHRGGTGNTIYF. The genes are TRBV4-3 and TRBJ1-3; D is possibly TRBD1 (5 bases). This CDR3 is 15 amino acids long. V lost 3 bases and J 2 bases, leaving 11 bases between the germline ends. CDR1 is LGHNA, CDR2 YSLEER, per germline.

The rearrangement joins TRBV2 to TRBJ1-1; no clear D. The V end was cut by 4 bases, the J end by 4 bases, with 7 bases between. The CDR3 is 12 amino acids. In germline, CDR1 is SNHLY, CDR2 FYNNEI. DNA for the CDR3: TGTGCCAGCAGTGGAGGTAGCACTGAAGCTTTCTTT. Residues: CASSGGSTEAFF.

This sequence joins TRBV9 and TRBJ1-2; 7 nucleotides match TRBD1. V trimming: 5 bases; J trimming: 0 bases; junction bases outside the gene matches: 7. This CDR3 is built from 15 residues. Germline CDR1 reads SGDLS; CDR2 reads YYNGEE. DNA for the CDR3: TGTGCCAGCAGTGAAATCGGGACAGCTAACTATGGCTACACCTTC. This sequence encodes CASSEIGTANYGYTF. Complete variable domain (other parts from reference TRBV9 and TRBJ1-2): DSGVTQTPKHLITATGQRVTLRCSPRSGDLSVYWYQQSLDQGLQFLIQYYNGEERAKGNILERFSAQQFPDLHSELNLSSLELGDSALYFCASSEIGTANYGYTFGSGTRLTVV.

The chain is built from TRBV29-1 and TRBJ1-2; 11 nucleotides align to TRBD1. The V gene's germline CDR1 is SQVTM and CDR2 ANQGSEA. The CDR3 totals 13 residues. The ends lost 7 bases at V and 6 bases at J; junction bases unmatched: 7. The CDR3 loop is CSGKGQGGDGYTF. The CDR3 bases are TGCAGCGGGAAGGGACAGGGGGGCGATGGCTACACCTTC.

CDR3 DNA sequence: TGTGCCAGCAGAGGGGGCATCTATGGCTACACCTTC. Its protein is CASRGGIYGYTF. V and J are TRBV6-5 and TRBJ1-2, with TRBD1 matching 7 bases. The CDR3 is made up of 12 amino acids. Germline CDR1 and CDR2: MNHEY and SVGAGI. The junction had 2 bases not matched to a gene; V was cut back by 6 bases and J by 4 bases.